This record concerns one T cell receptor (beta chain) sequence. The data originate from a study of type 1 regulatory T cells. The wider study: T-allo10 is a Tr1-enriched, alloantigen-specific CD4 T cell product made in vitro.

This CDR3 spans 19 amino acids. From germline, CDR1 is SEHNR and CDR2 FQNEAQ (reference sequence). The V end was cut by 11 bases, the J end by 0 bases, with 28 bases between. TCRdb re-derived calls from the reads in MiXCR, one entry per CDR3 protein. Of some 100,000 distinct CDR3 sequences listed, roughly 31% are singletons. The chain couples TRBV7-9 to TRBJ1-4; tentatively, D is TRBD1 (6 bases). This TCR was recovered from a human donor in good health. Sequenced: CD4+ T cells, either the whole sample or a sorted fraction (not recorded which). The CDR3 sequence: CAALTVPGAEVATNEKLFF. The CDR3 bases are TGTGCCGCCCTGACAGTTCCGGGGGCGGAGGTTGCAACTAATGAAAAACTGTTTTTT. The full variable domain, completed using reference TRBV7-9 and TRBJ1-4, is DTGVSQNPRHKITKRGQNVTFRCDPISEHNRLYWYRQTLGQGPEFLTYFQNEAQLEKSRLLSDRFSAERPKGSFSTLEIQRTEQGDSAMYLCAALTVPGAEVATNEKLFFGSGTQLSVL.